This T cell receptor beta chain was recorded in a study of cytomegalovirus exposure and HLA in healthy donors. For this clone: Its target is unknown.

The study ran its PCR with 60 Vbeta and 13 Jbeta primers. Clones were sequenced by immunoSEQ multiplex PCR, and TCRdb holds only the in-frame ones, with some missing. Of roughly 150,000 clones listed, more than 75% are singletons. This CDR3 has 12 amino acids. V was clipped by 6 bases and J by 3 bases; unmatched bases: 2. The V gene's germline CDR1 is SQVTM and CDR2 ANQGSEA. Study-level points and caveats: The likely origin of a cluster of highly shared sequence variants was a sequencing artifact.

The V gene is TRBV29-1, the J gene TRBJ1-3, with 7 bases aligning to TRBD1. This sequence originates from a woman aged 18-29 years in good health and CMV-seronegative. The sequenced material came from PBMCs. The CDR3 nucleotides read TGCAGCGTCGGGACAGATGGAAACACCATATATTTT. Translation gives CSVGTDGNTIYF. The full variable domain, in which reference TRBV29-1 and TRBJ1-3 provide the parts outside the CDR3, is SAVISQKPSRDICQRGTSLTIQCQVDSQVTMMFWYRQQPGQSLTLIATANQGSEATYESGFVIDKFPISRPNLTFSTLTVSNMSPEDSSIYLCSVGTDGNTIYFGEGSWLTVV.